Listed here are 32 T cell receptor beta chains from one sample, sequenced in a study of T-cell reconstitution after alpha-beta-depleted transplantation in children. Unique molecular identifiers were built into the TCRbeta library. Each CDR3 protein gets one entry after TCRdb re-called the PCR reads with MiXCR. Of 280,000 or so distinct CDR3 sequences listed, more than 9% are singletons. The specimen comprised peripheral blood, sampled 180 days after TCRalphabeta/CD19-depleted stem cell transplant. The receptors come from a male patient aged 2 to 9 who had a stem cell transplant for chronic granulomatous disease, so the T cells may come from the graft donor.

This clonotype has at least ten counts. The genes are TRBV20-1 and TRBJ2-4; D is unresolved. The CDR3 extends over 14 amino acids. Germline V gene lookup returns CDR1 DFQATT and CDR2 SNEGSKA (reference sequence). The V gene lost 1 base and the J gene lost 1 base, with 8 bases spanning the gap. Here the CDR3 reads CSARVLGAKNIQYF. The DNA of the CDR3 is TGCAGTGCTAGAGTATTGGGGGCCAAAAACATTCAGTACTTC.

This clonotype was seen only a few times. The V gene is TRBV7-2, the J gene TRBJ2-3; 10 bases map to TRBD2. Germline loops: CDR1 SGHTA, CDR2 FQGNSA. There are 17 residues in the CDR3. V shed 6 bases, J shed 1 base, and the junction held 10 bases outside the gene matches. The CDR3 region is CASSSSLAGGGTDTQYF. DNA of the CDR3: TGTGCCAGCAGTTCCTCATTAGCGGGGGGCGGCACAGATACGCAGTATTTT.

In its sample, this clonotype was seen a few times. In DNA form, the CDR3 reads TGTGCCTGGAGTGTAGGGGCCCCGGCAGATACGCAGTATTTT. Its translation: CAWSVGAPADTQYF. This rearrangement joins TRBV30 to TRBJ2-3, with D possibly being TRBD1 (5 bases). Germline V lookup: CDR1 GTSNPN, CDR2 SVGIG (reference sequence). The CDR3 is 14 residues long. V was trimmed by 0 bases and J by 4 bases, leaving 11 bases between them.

This clonotype was seen many times. The CDR3 bases are TGCGCCAGCAGCCGACTAGCCGACAATGAGCAGTTCTTC. Its translation is CASSRLADNEQFF. The J gene is TRBJ2-1, the V gene TRBV5-1, with TRBD2 matching over 7 bases. Unmatched junction bases numbered 3, after V lost 4 bases and J lost 5 bases. CDR3 length: 13 residues. From germline, CDR1 is SGHRS and CDR2 YFSETQ.

This clonotype was counted ten times or more. The chain carries TRBV4-2 and TRBJ2-1; TRBD1 is a possible D gene (6 bases). Between the trimmed V and J ends, which lost 4 bases and 5 bases, there was a span of 12 bases. Germline V gene lookup returns CDR1 LGHNA and CDR2 YNFKEQ. The CDR3 runs to 14 residues. DNA of the CDR3: TGTGCCAGCAGCCCACAGGGTGGGAACAATGAGCAGTTCTTC. Translating it yields CASSPQGGNNEQFF.

In this sample, this clonotype turned up many times. The rearrangement joins TRBV15 to TRBJ2-2; 12 bases are shared with TRBD2. V shed 1 base, J shed 7 bases, and the junction held 4 bases outside the gene matches. Germline CDR1 is LNHNV and CDR2 is YYDKDF (reference sequence). This CDR3 spans 16 amino acids. CDR3 in DNA: TGTGCCACCAGCAGAGTCAGGACTAGCGGGGACGGGGAGCTGTTTTTT. This codes for CATSRVRTSGDGELFF.

This clonotype has a count of ten or more. The junction differs from germline at one of its ends, possibly a read error. This chain links TRBV28 with TRBJ2-4; 9 bases line up with TRBD2. Germline values: CDR1 MDHEN, CDR2 SYDVKM. The CDR3 consists of 11 residues. Written as DNA, the CDR3 is TGTGCCAGCACTTTAGCGGGAGTTCAGTACTTC. It encodes CASTLAGVQYF.

This clonotype occurred many times. The V and J genes are TRBV5-1 and TRBJ2-7; 8 bases map to TRBD2. The CDR3 loop spans 15 amino acids. The germline gives CDR1 SGHRS, CDR2 YFSETQ. Trimming removed 4 bases from V and 5 bases from J; junction bases left unmatched: 11. This CDR3 reads CASSPVGGRYNEQYF. In nucleotides, the CDR3 is TGCGCCAGCAGCCCCGTGGGCGGGAGGTACAACGAGCAGTACTTC.

This clonotype was recorded many times. V gene TRBV11-2 combines with J gene TRBJ1-1; possibly TRBD1 for D (5 bases). The V end was cut by 2 bases, the J end by 7 bases, with 17 bases between. Looked up from germline, CDR1 is SGHAT and CDR2 is FQNNGV. CDR3 length: 15 residues. CDR3 nucleotide sequence: TGTGCCAGCAGCTTATGGGGGGAGTCGTTCTATGAAGCTTTCTTT. The encoded protein is CASSLWGESFYEAFF.

This clonotype was detected ten times or more. The V call is TRBV25-1, the J call TRBJ1-6, with TRBD1 matching over 8 bases. V trimming: 4 bases; J trimming: 7 bases; junction bases outside the gene matches: 3. The CDR3 runs 14 residues. CDR1 is MGHDK and CDR2 is SYGVNS in the germline V gene. CDR3 sequence reads: CASSGTGYNSPLHF. The CDR3 DNA reads as TGTGCCAGCAGTGGGACAGGGTACAATTCACCCCTCCACTTT.

This clonotype was seen ten or more times. V and J are TRBV5-1 and TRBJ1-2; TRBD1 might be the D (5 bases). The CDR3 loop spans 14 amino acids. V was clipped by 2 bases and J by 7 bases, with 15 bases between them. Germline CDR1 SGHRS, CDR2 YFSETQ. The CDR3 bases are TGCGCCAGCAGCTTACCCAGGGTGGGGCGTGGCTACACCTTC. Amino acid sequence: CASSLPRVGRGYTF.

This clonotype has more than one count but fewer than ten. The rearrangement joins TRBV21-1 to TRBJ2-1; the DNA was not compared with TRBD2, the D call given in the table. TRBV21-1 is a listed pseudogene. The CDR3 sequence is 18 residues long. CDR3 bases: TGTGCCAGCAGCAAAGCGAGTCGGGGGAGGGTAGTACACAATGAGCAGTTCTTC. Translating it yields CASSKASRGRVVHNEQFF.

This clonotype was found many times. The junction departs from germline at one end; a sequencing error may be responsible. The chain joins TRBV7-9 to TRBJ2-1; D is tentatively TRBD1 or TRBD2 (5 bases each). Germline-derived CDR1 and CDR2 are SEHNR and FQNEAQ (reference sequence). There are 15 residues in the CDR3. The CDR3 nucleotides read TGTGCCAGCAGCCTAGCAGGGCCGTCCTACAATGAGCAGTTCTTC. Translation: CASSLAGPSYNEQFF.

This clonotype appeared many times. V gene TRBV7-9 combines with J gene TRBJ2-1, with D possibly being TRBD2 (7 bases). V gave up 5 bases and J gave up 9 bases, with 17 bases separating them. The germline V gene encodes CDR1 SEHNR and CDR2 FQNEAQ (reference sequence). This CDR3 has 14 residues. CDR3 sequence: CASSPKAGAGEQFF. CDR3 nucleotide sequence: TGTGCCAGCAGCCCAAAGGCGGGGGCTGGTGAGCAGTTCTTC.

This clonotype was seen at least ten times. V gene TRBV18 combines with J gene TRBJ2-3; tentative D call: TRBD1 (6 bases). The CDR3 loop spans 16 amino acids. Trimming pared 4 bases from V and 0 bases from J, leaving 14 bases between. Germline CDR1 and CDR2: KGHSH and LQKENI. CDR3 protein: CASSRNRAGSTDTQYF. The CDR3 DNA sequence: TGTGCCAGCTCACGAAACAGGGCCGGCAGCACAGATACGCAGTATTTT.

Notes on this clonotype: A clone one base away is much larger, so this may be a read error. The gene calls are TRBV5-1 and TRBJ2-1; the D is unclear. The CDR3 sequence is 13 residues long. V was trimmed by 6 bases and J by 4 bases, leaving 11 bases between them. Germline V CDR1 and CDR2: SGHRS, YFSETQ. The CDR3 DNA follows: TGCGCCAGCATGACTCCTCCGTACAATGAGCAGTTCTTC. Its protein product is CASMTPPYNEQFF.

At least ten counts were recorded for this clonotype. The chain links TRBV29-1 to TRBJ2-5, with 15 bases aligning to TRBD2. Germline lookup yields CDR1 SQVTM and CDR2 ANQGSEA. The CDR3 has 15 amino acids. The V gene end was trimmed by 6 bases and the J gene end by 7 bases; junction bases not matched to a gene: 9. CDR3 loop: CSVGLAGGRSVTQYF. The CDR3 nucleotides read TGCAGCGTGGGACTAGCGGGGGGCCGCTCAGTGACCCAGTACTTC.

This clonotype was observed many times. This chain uses TRBV29-1 with TRBJ2-7, with D unresolved. Trimming removed 1 base at V and 4 bases at J, with 8 bases between. There are 12 residues in the CDR3. The V gene's germline CDR1 is SQVTM and CDR2 ANQGSEA. CDR3 sequence reads: CSVEGVGYEQYF. DNA of the CDR3: TGCAGCGTTGAAGGTGTTGGGTACGAGCAGTACTTC.

There are many counts of this clonotype. CDR3 amino acids: CASNNSGRAKNIQYF. CDR3 sequence (DNA): TGTGCCAGCAACAATAGCGGGAGAGCCAAAAACATTCAGTACTTC. The V call is TRBV6-2 or TRBV6-3, the J call TRBJ2-4, with 9 bases that match TRBD2. The CDR3 is 15 amino acids. The germline V gene has CDR1 MNHEY and CDR2 SVGEGT. Trimming took 7 bases from V and 0 from J; bases not matched to a gene: 4.

To note about this clonotype: A much larger clone lies a single base off, so this may be a read error. This chain uses TRBV5-1 with TRBJ1-1, with unresolved D. Germline-derived CDR1 and CDR2 are SGHRS and YFSETQ. This CDR3 spans 17 amino acids. CDR3 loop: CASSIVWARSKNTEALF. CDR3 coding DNA: TGCGCCAGCAGCATAGTATGGGCCAGGAGCAAGAACACTGAAGCTCTCTTT. Variable domain in full (rest from reference TRBV5-1 and TRBJ1-1): KAGVTQTPRYLIKTRGQQVTLSCSPISGHRSVSWYQQTPGQGLQFLFEYFSETQRNKGNFPGRFSGRQFSNSRSEMNVSTLELGDSALYLCASSIVWARSKNTEALFGQGTRLTVV.

Comment on this clonotype: With a much larger clone just one base away, this may be a read error. The chain employs TRBV20-1 and TRBJ2-7, with D maybe TRBD1 (6 bases). Germline V CDR1 and CDR2: DFQATT, SNEGSKA (reference sequence). CDR3 length equals 14 residues. CDR3 bases: TGCGGTGCCTGCCGACAGGACTCGGGTACGACGGAGTACTTC. It codes for CGACRQDSGTTEYF.

This clonotype was observed many times. The chain carries TRBV29-1 and TRBJ2-5; TRBD1 is a possible D gene (5 bases). The V gene lost 4 bases and the J gene lost 1 base, with 10 bases spanning the gap. CDR1 and CDR2 (germline): SQVTM, ANQGSEA. The CDR3 is 13 residues long. The CDR3 reads CSVVEGAQETQYF. The CDR3 DNA reads as TGCAGCGTTGTTGAAGGGGCCCAAGAGACCCAGTACTTC.

This clonotype was counted many times. The chain recombines TRBV11-2 with TRBJ2-6, with D perhaps TRBD1 (6 bases). Germline V gives CDR1 SGHAT, CDR2 FQNNGV. V lost 5 bases and J lost 1, with 18 bases in between. The CDR3 contains 18 residues. The DNA of the CDR3 is TGTGCCAGCAGCATGCTAAGGGGGTCGATATCTGGGGCCAACGTCCTGACTTTC. Translated, it gives CASSMLRGSISGANVLTF.

The V call is TRBV2, the J call TRBJ2-7, with 7 positions matching TRBD1. There are 14 residues in the CDR3. The germline gives CDR1 SNHLY, CDR2 FYNNEI. V trimming: 6 bases; J trimming: 3 bases; junction bases outside the gene matches: 8. DNA for the CDR3: TGTGCCAGCAGAGCCGACAGGGATCTCTACGAGCAGTACTTC. As protein: CASRADRDLYEQYF.

As regards this clonotype: This may be a read error: a much more frequent sequence differs by one nucleotide. The genes are TRBV6-1 and TRBJ2-7, with D maybe TRBD1 (5 bases). The CDR3 runs 14 residues. CDR1 is MNHNS and CDR2 is SASEGT in the germline V gene. The CDR3 spells CGSRARQQSYEQYF. The DNA of the CDR3 is TGTGGCAGCAGAGCCAGACAGCAATCATACGAGCAGTACTTC.

The rearrangement joins TRBV19 to TRBJ2-2; D is possibly TRBD1 (6 bases). This CDR3 has 18 amino acids. V lost 5 bases to trimming and J lost 0 bases, with 19 bases between them. CDR1 is LNHDA, CDR2 SQIVND, per germline (reference sequence). CDR3 sequence reads: CASSSLDREAANTGELFF. Here the CDR3 DNA reads TGTGCCAGTAGTTCCCTGGACAGAGAGGCTGCGAACACCGGGGAGCTGTTTTTT.

This clonotype appeared many times. The chain employs TRBV3-1 and TRBJ2-7; D may be TRBD2 (5 bases). In germline, CDR1 is LGHDT, CDR2 YNNKEL (reference sequence). CDR3 length: 16 amino acids. V was shortened by 4 bases and J by 2 bases, with 18 bases between the two germline ends. CDR3 loop: CASSPGWLAGAYEQYF. For the CDR3, the DNA is TGTGCCAGCAGCCCTGGTTGGCTAGCCGGAGCCTACGAGCAGTACTTC.

This clonotype was found a few times. This rearrangement joins TRBV7-3 to TRBJ2-6; 10 nucleotides line up with TRBD1. The V gene's germline CDR1 is SGHTA and CDR2 FQGTGA. J was trimmed by 1 base and V by 3 bases; bases with no gene match: 0. The CDR3 contains 16 residues. The CDR3 is CASSLDRGSGANVLTF. The CDR3 nucleotides read TGTGCCAGCAGCTTGGACAGGGGGTCTGGGGCCAACGTCCTGACTTTC.

This clonotype has ten or more counts. CDR3 in DNA: TGTGCCAGCTCACCAATGGAAATCTATGAGCAGTTCTTC. Protein product: CASSPMEIYEQFF. The chain couples TRBV18 to TRBJ2-1; D gene ambiguous. The ends were cut back, 2 bases at V and 8 bases at J, with 10 bases in the middle. The CDR3 consists of 13 residues. Germline CDR1 KGHSH, CDR2 LQKENI.

This clonotype was seen repeatedly, ten times or more. This chain uses TRBV6-2 or TRBV6-3 with TRBJ2-1; TRBD2 might be the D (6 bases). Germline-derived CDR1 and CDR2 are MNHEY and SVGEGT. The V end was cut by 2 bases, the J end by 4 bases, with 18 bases between. The CDR3 consists of 17 residues. The CDR3 loop reads CASSYRTTAFGYNEQFF. DNA of the CDR3: TGTGCCAGCAGTTACCGGACTACTGCGTTCGGGTACAATGAGCAGTTCTTC.

The table lists this clonotype with many counts. The CDR3 loop is CASSQSPGQSSYNEQFF. In DNA, the CDR3 is TGTGCCAGCAGCCAATCCCCGGGACAAAGCTCCTACAATGAGCAGTTCTTC. The rearrangement joins TRBV4-2 to TRBJ2-1; weak D call: TRBD1 (6 bases). Germline V gene data show CDR1 as LGHNA and CDR2 as YNFKEQ. V lost 2 bases and J 0 bases, leaving 14 bases between the germline ends. CDR3 length: 17 residues.

This clonotype was seen repeatedly, ten times or more. V usage is TRBV20-1 and J usage is TRBJ2-7; 10 nucleotides match TRBD2. Germline CDR1 reads DFQATT; CDR2 reads SNEGSKA (reference sequence). There are 13 residues in the CDR3. Unmatched junction bases numbered 5, after V lost 5 bases and J lost 4 bases. The CDR3 here is CSAPSGRGYEQYF. The CDR3 DNA is TGCAGTGCTCCTAGCGGGAGAGGGTACGAGCAGTACTTC.